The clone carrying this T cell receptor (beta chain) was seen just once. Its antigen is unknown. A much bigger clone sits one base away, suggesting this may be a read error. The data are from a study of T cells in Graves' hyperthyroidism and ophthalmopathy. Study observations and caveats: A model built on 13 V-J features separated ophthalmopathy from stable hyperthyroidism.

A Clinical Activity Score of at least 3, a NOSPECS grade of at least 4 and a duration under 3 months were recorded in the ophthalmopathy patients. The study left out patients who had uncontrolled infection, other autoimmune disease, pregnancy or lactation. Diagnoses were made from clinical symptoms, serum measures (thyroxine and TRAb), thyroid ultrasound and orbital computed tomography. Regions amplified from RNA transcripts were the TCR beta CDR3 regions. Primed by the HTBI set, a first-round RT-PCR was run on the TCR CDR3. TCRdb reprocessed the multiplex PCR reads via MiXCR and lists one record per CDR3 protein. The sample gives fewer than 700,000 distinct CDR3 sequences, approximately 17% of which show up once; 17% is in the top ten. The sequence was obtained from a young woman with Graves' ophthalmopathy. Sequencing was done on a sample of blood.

The CDR3 DNA is TGTTCCAGCAGCTACTCGGAGTCCTACAATGAGCAGTTCTTC. Translated, it gives CSSSYSESYNEQFF. The rearrangement uses TRBV13 and TRBJ2-1; no reliable D call. This CDR3 is 14 amino acids long. Germline V gene lookup returns CDR1 PRHDT and CDR2 FYEKMQ (reference sequence).